These T cell receptor beta chains were read from a single sample in a study of long-term antiretroviral therapy in people with HIV. Only in-frame clones appear in the TCRdb table, and some are missing; sequencing was by immunoSEQ multiplex PCR. The sample has roughly 15,000 clones; approximately 90% are singletons. The input for sequencing was unsorted PBMCs, taken 6.9 years after starting antiretroviral therapy. These receptors all come from a man between 45 and 60 years old with HIV. CDR3s include the opening cysteine and the closing phenylalanine or tryptophan. The D gene is left open where the match is weak. Size values are once, few and many counts, or a class for expanded clones, and some rows have none.

>TRBJ1-5|.|TRBV28|.
CASSEGTLYSNQPQHF
TGTGCCAGCTCCGAGGGGACCCTTTATAGCAATCAGCCCCAGCATTTT
>TRBJ2-5|.|TRBV29-1|.
CSVGRAEETQYF
TGCAGCGTTGGGAGGGCGGAGGAGACCCAGTACTTC
>TRBJ2-7|.|TRBV14|.
CASSYREGRTYEQYF
TGTGCCAGCAGCTACAGGGAGGGTCGCACCTACGAGCAGTACTTC
>TRBJ2-3|.|TRBV15|.
CATSPRNGAQYF
TGTGCCACCAGCCCACGTAATGGGGCGCAGTATTTT
>TRBJ2-7|.|TRBV7-9|TRBD2
CASSLTSGSFEQYF
TGTGCCAGCAGCTTAACTAGCGGGAGTTTCGAGCAGTACTTC
>TRBJ2-3|.|TRBV9|TRBD2
CASSRPLAGVADTQYF
TGTGCCAGCAGCAGACCTCTAGCGGGAGTGGCAGATACGCAGTATTTT
>TRBJ1-2|.|TRBV4-3|TRBD1
CASSQPGQIYGYTF
TGCGCCAGCAGCCAACCGGGACAGATCTATGGCTACACCTTC
>TRBJ1-5|.|TRBV19|.
CASSSLTDSAPQHF
TGTGCCAGTAGTTCCTTGACAGATAGTGCGCCCCAGCATTTT
>TRBJ2-1|.|TRBV4-2|TRBD2
CASRLVAGYYPNEQFF
TGTGCCAGCAGGCTAGTAGCGGGATATTACCCCAATGAGCAGTTCTTC
>TRBJ1-1|.|TRBV6-6|TRBD1
CASTSGTGRANTEAFF
TGTGCCAGCACCTCCGGGACAGGGAGGGCCAACACTGAAGCTTTCTTT
>TRBJ1-2|once|TRBV2|.
CASNQDVNGYTF
TGTGCCAGCAATCAGGACGTGAATGGCTACACCTTC
>TRBJ2-7|.|TRBV4-1|TRBD2
CASSQGLAETYEQYF
TGCGCCAGCAGCCAAGGACTAGCGGAAACCTACGAGCAGTACTTC
>TRBJ2-7|few|TRBV29-1|.
CSVEGTGYEQYF
TGCAGCGTTGAAGGGACTGGCTACGAGCAGTACTTC
>TRBJ2-7|.|TRBV5-1|.
CASSPDAHGYEQYF
TGCGCCAGCAGCCCAGACGCCCACGGCTACGAGCAGTACTTC
>TRBJ2-4|.|TRBV28|.
CASSPTRRGRNIQYF
TGTGCCAGCAGTCCCACCCGGAGAGGTCGGAACATTCAGTACTTC
>TRBJ2-2|.|TRBV18|.
CASSPGQRLNTGELFF
TGTGCCAGCTCACCCGGACAGCGACTCAACACCGGGGAGCTGTTTTTT
>TRBJ2-7|.|TRBV2|.
CASSDYEQYF
TGTGCCAGCAGTGACTACGAGCAGTACTTC
>TRBJ2-3|.|TRBV27|.
CASSHLRGFPSTDTQYF
TGTGCCAGCAGTCACCTAAGGGGGTTCCCTAGCACAGATACGCAGTATTTT